A single sample is the source of the 10 T cell receptor beta chains below, sequenced in a study of blood T cell repertoires in COVID-19. Assay: immunoSEQ multiplex PCR; the TCRdb copy retains only in-frame clones and omits some. Among about 68,000 clones listed, around 89% were seen once. Sequencing used peripheral blood. The receptors here all came from a man aged 50 to 60 with acute or convalescent COVID-19.

The rearrangement links TRBV18 to TRBJ1-6; the match to TRBD1 covers 9 bases. Germline-derived CDR1 and CDR2 are KGHSH and LQKENI. The CDR3 is 17 amino acids. With 0 bases clipped from V and 8 bases from J, the junction kept 8 bases outside the gene matches. The CDR3 spells CASSPPRTGVIDSPLHF. In DNA, the CDR3 is TGTGCCAGCTCACCACCGAGGACAGGGGTAATAGATTCACCCCTCCACTTT.

This sequence joins TRBV3-1 (or the pseudogene TRBV3-2) and TRBJ2-1; D possibly corresponds to TRBD1 (5 bases). This CDR3 contains 16 residues. Per germline, CDR1 LGHDT and CDR2 YNNKEL (reference sequence). The V end was cut by 3 bases, the J end by 2 bases, with 14 bases between. Here the CDR3 reads CASSQGQGSAYNEQFF. The CDR3 DNA sequence: TGTGCCAGCAGCCAGGGGCAGGGTTCTGCCTACAATGAGCAGTTCTTC.

The chain links TRBV6-1 to TRBJ2-4; 7 bases match TRBD2. Germline V gene sequence: CDR1 MNHNS, CDR2 SASEGT. The V gene end was trimmed by 1 base and the J gene end by 0 bases; junction bases not matched to a gene: 3. The CDR3 is 16 residues long. The DNA for the CDR3 is TGTGCCAGCAGTGAAGGTGCGGGGGTAGCCAAAAACATTCAGTACTTC. Amino acids: CASSEGAGVAKNIQYF.

The genes are TRBV28 and TRBJ2-5; 9 bases line up with TRBD1. In germline, CDR1 is MDHEN, CDR2 SYDVKM. The CDR3 extends over 14 amino acids. With V trimmed by 7 bases and J by 6 bases, 9 bases remained unmatched. This chain's CDR3 is CASKGTGSSQTQYF. The CDR3 region has the DNA TGTGCCAGCAAGGGGACAGGGTCGAGCCAGACCCAGTACTTC. Combining the CDR3 with reference TRBV28 and TRBJ2-5 gives the whole variable domain DVKVTQSSRYLVKRTGEKVFLECVQDMDHENMFWYRQDPGLGLRLIYFSYDVKMKEKGDIPEGYSVSREKKERFSLILESASTNQTSMYLCASKGTGSSQTQYFGPGTRLLVL.

This sequence joins TRBV12-3 or TRBV12-4 and TRBJ2-7; TRBD1 might be the D (6 bases). The CDR3 runs 12 residues. Trimming took off 5 bases at V and 7 bases at J, with 12 bases between the two ends. Here the CDR3 DNA reads TGTGCCAGCAGTCATACAGGGTTGGAGCAGTACTTC. Its translation is CASSHTGLEQYF.

V is TRBV3-1 (or the pseudogene TRBV3-2) and J is TRBJ2-5; 7 nucleotides agree with TRBD1. V lost 5 bases to trimming and J lost 0 bases; unmatched junction nucleotides: 9. Germline V gene lookup returns CDR1 LGHDT and CDR2 YNNKEL (reference sequence). CDR3 size: 16 residues. The CDR3 region has the DNA TGTGCCAGCAGCTTCACAGGGGATGGCGACCAAGAGACCCAGTACTTC. It translates to CASSFTGDGDQETQYF.

This chain links TRBV3-1 (or the pseudogene TRBV3-2) with TRBJ2-7; 7 bases are shared with TRBD1. Germline V gives CDR1 LGHDT, CDR2 YNNKEL (reference sequence). CDR3 length: 16 amino acids. V trimming: 2 bases; J trimming: 4 bases; junction bases outside the gene matches: 11. Here the CDR3 reads CASSQPPDRVRYEQYV. The CDR3 nucleotides read TGTGCCAGCAGCCAACCACCCGACAGGGTAAGGTACGAGCAGTACGTC.

This clone was seen just once. The chain joins TRBV18 to TRBJ2-5, with 10 bases fitting TRBD2. The CDR3 has 20 amino acids. Germline V lookup: CDR1 KGHSH, CDR2 LQKENI. J gave up 5 bases and V 3 bases, and 21 bases lay outside the gene matches. The CDR3 loop is CASSPLGPRPGLAGDETQYF. The CDR3 DNA reads as TGTGCCAGCTCACCTCTCGGCCCAAGACCGGGGCTAGCGGGAGATGAGACCCAGTACTTC.

This chain links TRBV18 with TRBJ1-6; maybe TRBD1 (6 bases). The V gene's germline CDR1 is KGHSH and CDR2 LQKENI. V dropped 10 bases and J dropped 7 bases, with 23 bases sitting between them. CDR3 length: 16 amino acids. The CDR3 region is CANLPRGTLTNSPLHF. CDR3 nucleotides: TGTGCCAACCTCCCCCGTGGGACACTCACCAATTCACCCCTCCACTTT.

V gene TRBV28 combines with J gene TRBJ2-3; TRBD2 agrees at 13 bases. With 4 bases clipped from V and 2 bases from J, the junction kept 6 bases outside the gene matches. The CDR3 totals 17 residues. The germline CDR1 and CDR2 sequences are MDHEN and SYDVKM. Here the CDR3 reads CASSSWTSGSLTDTQYF. Here the CDR3 DNA reads TGTGCCAGCAGTTCGTGGACTAGCGGGAGCCTCACAGATACGCAGTATTTT. The full variable domain, its missing parts supplied by reference TRBV28 and TRBJ2-3, is DVKVTQSSRYLVKRTGEKVFLECVQDMDHENMFWYRQDPGLGLRLIYFSYDVKMKEKGDIPEGYSVSREKKERFSLILESASTNQTSMYLCASSSWTSGSLTDTQYFGPGTRLTVL.